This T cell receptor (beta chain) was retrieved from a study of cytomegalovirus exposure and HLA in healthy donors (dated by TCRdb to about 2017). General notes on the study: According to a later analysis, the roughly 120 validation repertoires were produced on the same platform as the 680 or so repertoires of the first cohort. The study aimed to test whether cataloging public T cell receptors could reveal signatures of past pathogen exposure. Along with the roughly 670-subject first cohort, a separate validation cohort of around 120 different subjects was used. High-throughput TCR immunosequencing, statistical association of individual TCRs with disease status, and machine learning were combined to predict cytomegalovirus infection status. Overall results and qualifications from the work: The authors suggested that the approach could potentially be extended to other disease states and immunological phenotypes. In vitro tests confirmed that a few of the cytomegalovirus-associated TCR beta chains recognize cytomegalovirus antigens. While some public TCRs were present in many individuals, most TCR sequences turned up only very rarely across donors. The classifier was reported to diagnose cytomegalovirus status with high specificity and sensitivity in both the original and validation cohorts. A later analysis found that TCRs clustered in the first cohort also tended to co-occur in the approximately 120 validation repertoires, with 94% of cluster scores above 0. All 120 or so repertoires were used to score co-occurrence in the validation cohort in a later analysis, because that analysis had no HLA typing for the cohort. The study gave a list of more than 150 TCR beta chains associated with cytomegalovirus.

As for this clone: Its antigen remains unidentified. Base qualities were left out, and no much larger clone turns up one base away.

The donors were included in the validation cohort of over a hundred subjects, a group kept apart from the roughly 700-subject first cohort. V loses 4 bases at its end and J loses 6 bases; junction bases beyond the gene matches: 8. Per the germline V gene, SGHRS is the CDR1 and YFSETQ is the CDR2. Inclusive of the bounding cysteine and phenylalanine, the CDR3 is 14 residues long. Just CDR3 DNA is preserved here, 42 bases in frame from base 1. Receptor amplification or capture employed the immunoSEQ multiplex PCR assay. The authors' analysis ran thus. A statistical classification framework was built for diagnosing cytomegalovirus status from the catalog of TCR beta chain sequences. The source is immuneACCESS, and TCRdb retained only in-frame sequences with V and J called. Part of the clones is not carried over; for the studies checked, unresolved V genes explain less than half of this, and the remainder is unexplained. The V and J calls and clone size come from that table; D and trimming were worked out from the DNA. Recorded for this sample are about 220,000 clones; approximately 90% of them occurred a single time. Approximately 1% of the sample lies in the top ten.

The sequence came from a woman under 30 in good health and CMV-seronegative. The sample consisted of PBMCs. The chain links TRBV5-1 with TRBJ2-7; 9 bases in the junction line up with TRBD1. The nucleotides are TGCGCCAGCAGCATGGACAGGGGTTCCCTCGAGCAGTACTTC. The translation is CASSMDRGSLEQYF.